These 10 T cell receptor beta chains share one sample of origin, sequenced in a study of blood T cell repertoires in COVID-19. Using immunoSEQ multiplex PCR, the repertoire was profiled, and TCRdb retains in-frame clones only, with some absent. Of 45,000 to 70,000 clones detected, 75% to 90% appear once; the ten largest clones hold around 21%. The sequencing input was peripheral blood. The receptor source for this set is a woman aged 80 or over with COVID-19, enrolled during active disease.

The chain joins TRBV6-1 to TRBJ2-2; D is possibly TRBD1 (6 bases). Germline V gene lookup returns CDR1 MNHNS and CDR2 SASEGT. The length of the CDR3 is 18 residues. Trimming shortened V by 4 bases and J by 3 bases, and 21 bases separated the two germline ends. CDR3 amino acids: CASSGLRIRTEDTGELFF. In DNA, the CDR3 is TGTGCCAGCAGTGGCCTTCGGATCCGGACAGAAGACACCGGGGAGCTGTTTTTT.

This chain uses TRBV4-1 with TRBJ2-2; 15 nucleotides line up with TRBD2. Germline CDR1 MGHRA, CDR2 YSYEKL. V gave up 4 bases and J gave up 10 bases; unmatched junction bases: 7. This CDR3 has 16 residues. CDR3: CASSPRTSGGAKELFF. The DNA for the CDR3 is TGCGCCAGCAGCCCGCGGACTAGCGGGGGGGCCAAGGAGCTGTTTTTT.

Only one count was recorded for this clone. The V and J genes are TRBV3-1 (or the pseudogene TRBV3-2) and TRBJ2-7; D is unresolved. The CDR3 spans 13 residues. The V gene lost 3 bases and the J gene lost 0 bases, with 6 bases spanning the gap. Germline CDR1 LGHDT, CDR2 YNNKEL (reference sequence). DNA for the CDR3: TGTGCCAGCAGCCACCTCAGCTCCTACGAGCAGTACTTC. This encodes CASSHLSSYEQYF.

The table lists this clone with a few counts. The chain carries TRBV5-6 and TRBJ2-1, with D tentatively TRBD2 (6 bases). Per germline, CDR1 SGHDT and CDR2 YYEEEE. CDR3 length: 15 amino acids. V lost 4 bases and J 5 bases, leaving 16 bases between the germline ends. The CDR3 nucleotides read TGTGCCAGCAGCCCGGGCGCGGGGCTGAACAATGAGCAGTTCTTC. Translation gives CASSPGAGLNNEQFF.

The chain is built from TRBV5-1 and TRBJ2-1; 9 positions match TRBD2. Trimming cost V 0 bases and J 9 bases; bases outside gene matches: 7. The CDR3 extends over 15 amino acids. Per the germline V gene, CDR1 is SGHRS and CDR2 is YFSETQ. In DNA form, the CDR3 reads TGCGCCAGCAGCTTGGAGGGACTAGCAGTTAGTGAGCAGTTCTTC. Amino acids: CASSLEGLAVSEQFF.

The chain employs TRBV5-1 and TRBJ1-1, with D maybe TRBD1 (6 bases). Germline lookup yields CDR1 SGHRS and CDR2 YFSETQ. With 4 bases removed from V and 3 bases from J, the gap between germline ends came to 13 bases. The CDR3 has 14 residues. The CDR3 is CASSKQGSYTEAFF. Written as DNA, the CDR3 is TGCGCCAGCAGCAAACAGGGTAGTTACACTGAAGCTTTCTTT.

V is TRBV7-2 and J is TRBJ2-3; TRBD2 matches at 9 bases. This CDR3 comprises 15 residues. V lost 4 bases and J lost 2; bases outside the gene matches: 4. The germline CDR1 and CDR2 sequences are SGHTA and FQGNSA. This chain's CDR3 is CASSYSGGNTDTQYF. The CDR3 DNA reads as TGTGCCAGCAGCTATAGCGGGGGTAACACAGATACGCAGTATTTT.

The chain is built from TRBV24-1 and TRBJ2-3; 10 bases agree with TRBD1. Per germline, CDR1 KGHDR and CDR2 SFDVKD. This CDR3 has 15 amino acids. J was trimmed by 7 bases and V by 3 bases; bases with no gene match: 6. CDR3 in DNA: TGTGCCACCAGTGATCCGACAGGGGGCGGAAATACGCAGTATTTT. It encodes CATSDPTGGGNTQYF.

The CDR3 DNA reads as TGTGCCAGTAGTATTCACAGGGGAGGCAGTAATTCACCCCTCCACTTT. Encoded protein: CASSIHRGGSNSPLHF. The chain employs TRBV19 and TRBJ1-6, with 7 nucleotides matching TRBD1. The germline V gene encodes CDR1 LNHDA and CDR2 SQIVND (reference sequence). With V trimmed by 3 bases and J by 6 bases, 8 bases remained unmatched. The CDR3 sequence is 16 residues long.

The chain combines TRBV11-2 with TRBJ1-4; D remains ambiguous. The CDR3 sequence is 15 residues long. Germline CDR1 SGHAT, CDR2 FQNNGV. Trimming took off 6 bases at V and 2 bases at J, with 13 bases between the two ends. The CDR3 DNA follows: TGTGCCAGCAGAGACGGGAGAGTGACTAATGAAAAACTGTTTTTT. It translates to CASRDGRVTNEKLFF.